The clone carrying this T cell receptor (beta chain) was seen ten or more times. Antigen unknown. The iRepertoire nested amplicon-rescue multiplex PCR amplified TCR alpha and beta CDR3s from RNA. Tissue mRNA or PBMC total RNA, roughly 95-400 ng, went into one-step reverse transcription and amplification. MiXCR, applied by TCRdb to the multiplex PCR reads, yields one record per CDR3 protein. The sample yields roughly 200,000 distinct CDR3 sequences, 30% to 40% seen once. The CDR3 runs 15 residues. Trimming cost V 6 bases and J 6 bases, with 18 bases left between them. From germline, CDR1 is MNHNS and CDR2 SASEGT. These data are taken from a study of glioma-infiltrating T cells. Study-wide results and caveats: Non-neoplastic patients had below-expected tissue-blood divergence, while all gliomas exceeded expectation. Only very few CDR3 sequences appeared in both tissue and blood.

The TCR comes from a human donor with low-grade glioma or glioblastoma, undergoing nonglioma brain surgery, or in good health (not recorded which). The material sequenced was glioma tissue, nonneoplastic brain tissue, or PBMCs (not recorded which). V and J are TRBV6-1 and TRBJ2-4; the D is unclear. The CDR3 sequence is CASSPRPGIGNIQYF. The CDR3 DNA is TGTGCCAGCAGCCCAAGGCCAGGAATAGGAAACATTCAGTACTTC.